One sample yielded the 30 T cell receptor beta chains listed below, sequenced in a study of technical replicates of blood from a handful of donors (TCRdb year 2017). To prepare the library, the immunoSEQ multiplex PCR assay was applied. TCRdb provides this immuneACCESS table in a form limited to in-frame rearrangements. Some clones are lacking; in checked studies, under half of them reflect an unresolved V gene, and why the rest are absent is not known. This sample lists roughly 72,000 clones; around 96% were detected once. About 0.4% of the sample is in the top ten clones. The sample was T cells isolated from PBMCs. These receptors originate from a human donor in good health.

This chain joins TRBV28 and TRBJ1-2; the D gene is possibly TRBD1 (5 bases). This CDR3 is 13 amino acids long. V lost 8 bases and J lost 4, with 14 bases in between. The germline V gene encodes CDR1 MDHEN and CDR2 SYDVKM. The CDR3 coding sequence is TGTGCCAGCGCATCCGGGGGTTTCTATGGCTACACCTTC. It codes for CASASGGFYGYTF.

This sequence joins TRBV28 and TRBJ1-4; D not resolved. Germline V gene data show CDR1 as MDHEN and CDR2 as SYDVKM. The germline V and J ends were trimmed by 5 bases and 5 bases, with 15 bases remaining between them. CDR3 size: 15 residues. Here the CDR3 DNA reads TGTGCCAGCAGTAAAGAGGGTATAACGAATGAAAAACTGTTTTTT. Protein sequence: CASSKEGITNEKLFF. The whole variable domain, filled in from reference TRBV28 and TRBJ1-4, reads DVKVTQSSRYLVKRTGEKVFLECVQDMDHENMFWYRQDPGLGLRLIYFSYDVKMKEKGDIPEGYSVSREKKERFSLILESASTNQTSMYLCASSKEGITNEKLFFGSGTQLSVL.

The gene calls are TRBV11-1 and TRBJ2-3; the match to TRBD2 covers 14 bases. Per the germline V gene, CDR1 is SGHAT and CDR2 is FQDESV (reference sequence). V lost 6 bases, J lost 5 bases, and 7 bases stayed unmatched. The CDR3 length is 16 residues. This chain's CDR3 is CASSDRTSGRIDTQYF. The CDR3 bases are TGTGCCAGCAGTGATAGGACTAGCGGGAGGATAGATACGCAGTATTTT.

The chain has TRBV6-5 and TRBJ2-7; 9 bases agree with TRBD1. This CDR3 has 15 amino acids. Per the germline V gene, CDR1 is MNHEY and CDR2 is SVGAGI. J was trimmed by 5 bases and V by 7 bases; bases with no gene match: 12. CDR3 nucleotide sequence: TGTGCCAGCAACCGAGGGGGACAGGGAACCCACGAGCAGTACTTC. Its protein product is CASNRGGQGTHEQYF.

The J gene is TRBJ2-3, the V gene TRBV6-6; 9 bases are a match to TRBD2. This CDR3 spans 16 amino acids. Germline trimming cut 4 bases from V and 2 bases from J; bases unmatched to any gene: 7. Germline V gives CDR1 MNHNY, CDR2 SVGAGI (reference sequence). The CDR3 nucleotides are TGTGCCAGCAGTTCCACTAGCGGGCGGTACACAGATACGCAGTATTTT. Amino acid sequence: CASSSTSGRYTDTQYF.

This chain uses TRBV29-1 with TRBJ1-1; TRBD1 agrees at 9 bases. Germline V gene sequence: CDR1 SQVTM, CDR2 ANQGSEA. Trimming took 7 bases from V and 3 from J; bases not matched to a gene: 6. The CDR3 contains 13 residues. In DNA, the CDR3 is TGCAGCGGATTGGGACAGGGTGACACTGAAGCTTTCTTT. Translated: CSGLGQGDTEAFF.

CDR3 sequence reads: CASRQTSAGELFF. The CDR3 DNA follows: TGTGCCAGCAGACAAACTAGCGCCGGGGAGCTGTTTTTT. This sequence joins TRBV6-5 and TRBJ2-2; 7 bases are shared with TRBD2. CDR1 is MNHEY, CDR2 SVGAGI, per germline. This CDR3 has 13 amino acids. V was pared by 6 bases and J by 6 bases, with 4 bases of the junction left unmatched.

This sequence joins TRBV5-6 and TRBJ1-1, with no clear D. V was cut by 0 bases and J by 6 bases, with 6 bases left in between. This CDR3 comprises 12 residues. CDR1 and CDR2 from the germline V gene are SGHDT and YYEEEE. This chain's CDR3 is CASSLAHSEAFF. The DNA of the CDR3 is TGTGCCAGCAGCTTGGCCCATTCTGAAGCTTTCTTT.

This chain joins TRBV5-6 and TRBJ2-7; D remains ambiguous. CDR1 is SGHDT, CDR2 YYEEEE, per germline. Trimming left V 4 bases short and J 0 bases short, with 8 bases between. CDR3 size: 13 residues. The CDR3 DNA follows: TGTGCCAGCAGCCCTTATAGCTCCTACGAGCAGTACTTC. Its protein is CASSPYSSYEQYF.

The chain uses TRBV6-1 and TRBJ1-5, with a tentative D call TRBD1 (6 bases). This CDR3 is built from 13 residues. The germline V gene encodes CDR1 MNHNS and CDR2 SASEGT. Trimming cost V 8 bases and J 4 bases, with 12 bases left between them. This CDR3 reads CASGTTNNQPQHF. The CDR3 DNA is TGTGCCAGCGGGACAACAAATAATCAGCCCCAGCATTTT.

The rearrangement links TRBV15 to TRBJ1-2, with TRBD1 matching over 8 bases. Germline CDR1 is LNHNV and CDR2 is YYDKDF (reference sequence). The CDR3 sequence is 14 residues long. V dropped 2 bases and J dropped 6; count of bases not matched to a gene: 5. CDR3: CATSRSGQGDGYTF. In DNA form, the CDR3 reads TGTGCCACCAGCAGAAGTGGACAGGGTGATGGCTACACCTTC. The entire variable domain, with the rest obtained from reference TRBV15 and TRBJ1-2, is as follows: DAMVIQNPRYQVTQFGKPVTLSCSQTLNHNVMYWYQQKSSQAPKLLFHYYDKDFNNEADTPDNFQSRRPNTSFCFLDIRSPGLGDTAMYLCATSRSGQGDGYTFGSGTRLTVV.

Here the CDR3 reads CASSEYMQSRGAFF. Written as DNA, the CDR3 is TGTGCCAGCAGTGAATATATGCAGAGCAGGGGCGCTTTCTTT. V and J are TRBV25-1 and TRBJ1-1; perhaps TRBD1 as D (6 bases). The CDR3 loop spans 14 amino acids. From germline, CDR1 is MGHDK and CDR2 SYGVNS. The germline V and J ends were trimmed by 0 bases and 11 bases, with 16 bases remaining between them.

This clone was observed once. The chain joins TRBV28 to TRBJ1-2, with 12 bases lining up with TRBD1. Germline CDR1 reads MDHEN; CDR2 reads SYDVKM. The CDR3 has 16 residues. V shed 6 bases and J 8 bases; nucleotides not matched to a gene: 13. The CDR3, as DNA: TGTGCCAGCAGCCCACACCCGGGACAGGGGGCGCGCGGCTACACCTTC. This encodes CASSPHPGQGARGYTF.

The chain recombines TRBV11-2 with TRBJ2-5; 7 nucleotides agree with TRBD2. This CDR3 has 16 residues. J gave up 1 base and V 2 bases, and 7 bases lay outside the gene matches. Germline-derived CDR1 and CDR2 are SGHAT and FQNNGV. Here the CDR3 reads CASSLRWRELQETQYF. In DNA, the CDR3 is TGTGCCAGCAGCTTAAGGTGGCGGGAGCTCCAAGAGACCCAGTACTTC.

The chain couples TRBV29-1 to TRBJ2-7; D gene ambiguous. CDR1 SQVTM and CDR2 ANQGSEA come from the germline V gene. Trimming pared 3 bases from V and 2 bases from J, leaving 8 bases between. This CDR3 region has 12 residues. CDR3 loop: CSVEGKPYEQYF. CDR3 nucleotides: TGCAGCGTTGAGGGCAAGCCCTACGAGCAGTACTTC.

This clone has just a few counts. V gene TRBV5-4 combines with J gene TRBJ1-2; D is ambiguous. From germline, CDR1 is SGHNT and CDR2 YYREEE (reference sequence). The CDR3 is 16 residues long. V shed 6 bases and J shed 8 bases, with 26 bases lying between them. CDR3 DNA sequence: TGTGCCAGCACTCAGGACGGACTCACCTATGTTGGAGGCTACACCTTC. Translated, it gives CASTQDGLTYVGGYTF.

The chain combines TRBV6-1 with TRBJ1-4, with D unclear. CDR3 length: 14 residues. Germline-derived CDR1 and CDR2 are MNHNS and SASEGT. V lost 3 bases and J 8 bases, leaving 13 bases between the germline ends. The CDR3, as DNA: TGTGCCAGCAGTGATGTGAGGGCCTTCGAAAAACTGTTTTTT. This translates into CASSDVRAFEKLFF.

This rearrangement joins TRBV19 to TRBJ2-1; 7 bases fit TRBD1. The length of the CDR3 is 12 residues. The V and J ends lost 7 bases and 9 bases, in that order; junction bases with no gene match: 6. From germline, CDR1 is LNHDA and CDR2 SQIVND (reference sequence). CDR3 sequence reads: CASMTGWSEQFF. The CDR3 DNA reads as TGTGCCAGTATGACAGGGTGGTCTGAGCAGTTCTTC.

V and J are TRBV9 and TRBJ2-7, with 10 bases identical to TRBD2. Unmatched junction bases numbered 2, after V lost 2 bases and J lost 0 bases. CDR3 length equals 15 residues. Germline loops: CDR1 SGDLS, CDR2 YYNGEE. The DNA of the CDR3 is TGTGCCAGCAGCGTGAGCGGGAGGGCCTCCTACGAGCAGTACTTC. Residues: CASSVSGRASYEQYF.

The rearrangement joins TRBV4-1 to TRBJ2-5, with 7 nucleotides matching TRBD2. Germline V gene data show CDR1 as MGHRA and CDR2 as YSYEKL. Losses at the gene ends were 4 bases for V and 5 bases for J; bases not matched to a gene: 7. The CDR3 consists of 14 residues. The chain's CDR3 is CASSLRRERETQYF. DNA for the CDR3: TGCGCCAGCAGCCTACGGCGGGAGCGCGAGACCCAGTACTTC.

This chain connects TRBV5-6 to TRBJ2-3; unclear D gene. Germline-derived CDR1 and CDR2 are SGHDT and YYEEEE. This CDR3 spans 15 amino acids. The germline V and J ends were trimmed by 2 bases and 0 bases, with 10 bases remaining between them. The CDR3 loop is CASSFGVYSTDTQYF. For the CDR3, the DNA is TGTGCCAGCAGCTTTGGAGTTTATAGCACAGATACGCAGTATTTT.

The V call is TRBV11-2, the J call TRBJ2-7, with D uncertain. The germline V and J ends were trimmed by 0 bases and 3 bases, with 6 bases remaining between them. Germline CDR1 SGHAT, CDR2 FQNNGV. The CDR3 contains 13 residues. The CDR3 DNA reads TGTGCCAGCAGCTTAGAAGCTAGCTACGAGCAGTACTTC. Translation gives CASSLEASYEQYF. The full variable domain, rest sourced from reference TRBV11-2 and TRBJ2-7, is EAGVAQSPRYKIIEKRQSVAFWCNPISGHATLYWYQQILGQGPKLLIQFQNNGVVDDSQLPKDRFSAERLKGVDSTLKIQPAKLEDSAVYLCASSLEASYEQYFGPGTRLTVT.

This clone was seen only a few times. The V gene is TRBV11-3, the J gene TRBJ2-7; TRBD1 matches 10 bases. The CDR3 length is 15 residues. The trim removed 6 bases at V and 5 bases at J, leaving 10 bases unmatched. The germline V gene has CDR1 SGHNT and CDR2 YENEEA. The CDR3 DNA is TGTGCCAGCAGTTACCCGGACAGGGGGAAGAACGAGCAGTACTTC. Its protein is CASSYPDRGKNEQYF. Full variable domain (remainder filled in from reference TRBV11-3 and TRBJ2-7): EAGVVQSPRYKIIEKKQPVAFWCNPISGHNTLYWYLQNLGQGPELLIRYENEEAVDDSQLPKDRFSAERLKGVDSTLKIQPAELGDSAVYLCASSYPDRGKNEQYFGPGTRLTVT.

V usage is TRBV4-3 and J usage is TRBJ2-1; D not certain. Germline V gives CDR1 LGHNA, CDR2 YSLEER. CDR3 length: 14 residues. V shed 3 bases and J shed 3 bases, with 9 bases lying between them. The CDR3 loop reads CASSHPGFYNEQFF. In DNA, the CDR3 is TGCGCCAGCAGCCACCCCGGTTTCTACAATGAGCAGTTCTTC.

This clone was recorded only once. This chain links TRBV27 with TRBJ1-1, with D unresolved. Germline V gives CDR1 MNHEY, CDR2 SMNVEV (reference sequence). V was trimmed by 3 bases and J by 0 bases, leaving 5 bases between them. The CDR3 is made up of 13 amino acids. CDR3 sequence (DNA): TGTGCCAGCAGTTTTCTTATGAACACTGAAGCTTTCTTT. The encoded protein is CASSFLMNTEAFF.

The V gene is TRBV4-3, the J gene TRBJ2-7, with D tentatively TRBD2 (6 bases). CDR1 LGHNA and CDR2 YSLEER come from the germline V gene. This CDR3 is built from 16 residues. V dropped 0 bases and J dropped 1 base, with 13 bases sitting between them. This CDR3 is CASSQENWGRSYEQYF. The CDR3 nucleotides read TGCGCCAGCAGCCAAGAGAACTGGGGGAGGTCCTACGAGCAGTACTTC.

V is TRBV20-1 and J is TRBJ1-1, with 7 bases fitting TRBD1. This CDR3 comprises 11 residues. Germline CDR1 is DFQATT and CDR2 is SNEGSKA (reference sequence). With 7 bases clipped from V and 6 bases from J, the junction kept 5 bases outside the gene matches. The CDR3 spells CSVPQGPEAFF. CDR3 coding DNA: TGCAGTGTTCCACAGGGGCCTGAAGCTTTCTTT.

The DNA for the CDR3 is TGTGCCAGCACCGGCGGGAGGGACAATGAGCAGTTCTTC. Its translation is CASTGGRDNEQFF. The J gene is TRBJ2-1, the V gene TRBV2; TRBD2 matches at 9 bases. J lost 5 bases, V lost 7 bases, and 3 bases had no gene match. Germline V gene lookup returns CDR1 SNHLY and CDR2 FYNNEI. The length of the CDR3 is 13 residues.

In its sample, this clone was seen once. The gene calls are TRBV5-4 and TRBJ1-3; D remains unclear. V lost 4 bases, J lost 4 bases, and 9 bases lay in between. The CDR3 runs 13 residues. Germline-derived CDR1 and CDR2 are SGHNT and YYREEE (reference sequence). CDR3 coding DNA: TGTGCCAGCAGCGCGGGCCAAGGAAACACCATATATTTT. This encodes CASSAGQGNTIYF.

The chain joins TRBV4-3 to TRBJ2-3; TRBD2 might be the D (6 bases). The CDR3 spans 15 residues. Germline assignment: CDR1 LGHNA and CDR2 YSLEER. Trimming shortened V by 2 bases and J by 2 bases, and 11 bases separated the two germline ends. CDR3 region: CASSQSGADTDTQYF. The CDR3 DNA reads as TGCGCCAGCAGCCAATCGGGAGCAGACACAGATACGCAGTATTTT.